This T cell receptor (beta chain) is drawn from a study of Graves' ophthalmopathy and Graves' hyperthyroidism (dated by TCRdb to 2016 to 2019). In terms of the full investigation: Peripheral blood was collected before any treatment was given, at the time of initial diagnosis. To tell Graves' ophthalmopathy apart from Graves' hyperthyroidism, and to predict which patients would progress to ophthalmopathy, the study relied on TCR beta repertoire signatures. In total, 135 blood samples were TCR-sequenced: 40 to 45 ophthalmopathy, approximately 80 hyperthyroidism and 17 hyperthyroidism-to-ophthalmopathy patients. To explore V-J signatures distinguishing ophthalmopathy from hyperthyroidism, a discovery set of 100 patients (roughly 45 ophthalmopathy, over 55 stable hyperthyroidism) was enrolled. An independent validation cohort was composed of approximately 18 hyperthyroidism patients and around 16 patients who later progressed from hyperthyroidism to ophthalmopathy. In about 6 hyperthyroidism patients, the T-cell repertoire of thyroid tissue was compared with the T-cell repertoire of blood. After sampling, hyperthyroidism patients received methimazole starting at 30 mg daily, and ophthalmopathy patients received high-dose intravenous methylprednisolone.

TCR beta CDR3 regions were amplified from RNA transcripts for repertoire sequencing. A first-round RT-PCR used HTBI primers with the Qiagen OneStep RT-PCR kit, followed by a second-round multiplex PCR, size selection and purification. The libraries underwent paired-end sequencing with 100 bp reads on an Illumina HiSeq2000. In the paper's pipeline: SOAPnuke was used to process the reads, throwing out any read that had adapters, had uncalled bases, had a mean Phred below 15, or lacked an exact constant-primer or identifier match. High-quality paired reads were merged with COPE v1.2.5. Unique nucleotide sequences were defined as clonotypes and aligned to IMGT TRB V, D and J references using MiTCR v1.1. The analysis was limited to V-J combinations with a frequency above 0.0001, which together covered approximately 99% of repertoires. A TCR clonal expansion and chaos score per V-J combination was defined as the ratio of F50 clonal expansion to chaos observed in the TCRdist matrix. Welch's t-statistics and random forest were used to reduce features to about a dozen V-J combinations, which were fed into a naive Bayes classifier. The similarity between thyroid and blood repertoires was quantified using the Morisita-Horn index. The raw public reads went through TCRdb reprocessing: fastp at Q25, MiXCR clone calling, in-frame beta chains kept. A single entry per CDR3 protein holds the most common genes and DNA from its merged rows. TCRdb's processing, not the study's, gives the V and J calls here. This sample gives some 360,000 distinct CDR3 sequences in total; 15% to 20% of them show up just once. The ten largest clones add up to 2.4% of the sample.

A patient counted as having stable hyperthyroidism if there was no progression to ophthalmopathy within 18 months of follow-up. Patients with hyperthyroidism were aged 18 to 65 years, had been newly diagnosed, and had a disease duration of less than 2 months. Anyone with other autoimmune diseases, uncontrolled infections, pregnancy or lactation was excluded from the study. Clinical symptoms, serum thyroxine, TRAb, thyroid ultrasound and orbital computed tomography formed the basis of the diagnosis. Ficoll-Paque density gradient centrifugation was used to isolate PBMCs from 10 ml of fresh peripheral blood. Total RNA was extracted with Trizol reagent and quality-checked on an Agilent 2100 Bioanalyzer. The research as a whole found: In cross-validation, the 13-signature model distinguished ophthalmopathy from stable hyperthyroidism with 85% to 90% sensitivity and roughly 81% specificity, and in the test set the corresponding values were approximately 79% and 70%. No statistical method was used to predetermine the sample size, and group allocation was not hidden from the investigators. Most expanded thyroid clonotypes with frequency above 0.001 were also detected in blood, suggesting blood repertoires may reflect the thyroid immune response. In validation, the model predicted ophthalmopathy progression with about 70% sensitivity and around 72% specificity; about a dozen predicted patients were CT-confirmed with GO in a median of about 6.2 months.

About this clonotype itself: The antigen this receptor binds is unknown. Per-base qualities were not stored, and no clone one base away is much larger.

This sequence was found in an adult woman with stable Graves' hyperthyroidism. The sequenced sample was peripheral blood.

DNA sequence: TGTGCCATCCCCGACCCGAACAAACTAGCAGGGCAAGAGACCCAGTACTTC. This translates into CAIPDPNKLAGQETQYF. This receptor chain uses TRBV11-1 and TRBJ2-5; the D gene is possibly TRBD2, with 6 bases matching. Deletion took 10 bases off V and 2 bases off J, with a span of 26 bases between the germline ends. Inclusive of the bounding cysteine and phenylalanine, the CDR3 is 17 residues long. Kept here is only the CDR3 DNA, which spans 51 bases and is read in frame from base 1. As encoded in the germline V gene (reference sequence), CDR1 is SGHAT while CDR2 is FQDESV.